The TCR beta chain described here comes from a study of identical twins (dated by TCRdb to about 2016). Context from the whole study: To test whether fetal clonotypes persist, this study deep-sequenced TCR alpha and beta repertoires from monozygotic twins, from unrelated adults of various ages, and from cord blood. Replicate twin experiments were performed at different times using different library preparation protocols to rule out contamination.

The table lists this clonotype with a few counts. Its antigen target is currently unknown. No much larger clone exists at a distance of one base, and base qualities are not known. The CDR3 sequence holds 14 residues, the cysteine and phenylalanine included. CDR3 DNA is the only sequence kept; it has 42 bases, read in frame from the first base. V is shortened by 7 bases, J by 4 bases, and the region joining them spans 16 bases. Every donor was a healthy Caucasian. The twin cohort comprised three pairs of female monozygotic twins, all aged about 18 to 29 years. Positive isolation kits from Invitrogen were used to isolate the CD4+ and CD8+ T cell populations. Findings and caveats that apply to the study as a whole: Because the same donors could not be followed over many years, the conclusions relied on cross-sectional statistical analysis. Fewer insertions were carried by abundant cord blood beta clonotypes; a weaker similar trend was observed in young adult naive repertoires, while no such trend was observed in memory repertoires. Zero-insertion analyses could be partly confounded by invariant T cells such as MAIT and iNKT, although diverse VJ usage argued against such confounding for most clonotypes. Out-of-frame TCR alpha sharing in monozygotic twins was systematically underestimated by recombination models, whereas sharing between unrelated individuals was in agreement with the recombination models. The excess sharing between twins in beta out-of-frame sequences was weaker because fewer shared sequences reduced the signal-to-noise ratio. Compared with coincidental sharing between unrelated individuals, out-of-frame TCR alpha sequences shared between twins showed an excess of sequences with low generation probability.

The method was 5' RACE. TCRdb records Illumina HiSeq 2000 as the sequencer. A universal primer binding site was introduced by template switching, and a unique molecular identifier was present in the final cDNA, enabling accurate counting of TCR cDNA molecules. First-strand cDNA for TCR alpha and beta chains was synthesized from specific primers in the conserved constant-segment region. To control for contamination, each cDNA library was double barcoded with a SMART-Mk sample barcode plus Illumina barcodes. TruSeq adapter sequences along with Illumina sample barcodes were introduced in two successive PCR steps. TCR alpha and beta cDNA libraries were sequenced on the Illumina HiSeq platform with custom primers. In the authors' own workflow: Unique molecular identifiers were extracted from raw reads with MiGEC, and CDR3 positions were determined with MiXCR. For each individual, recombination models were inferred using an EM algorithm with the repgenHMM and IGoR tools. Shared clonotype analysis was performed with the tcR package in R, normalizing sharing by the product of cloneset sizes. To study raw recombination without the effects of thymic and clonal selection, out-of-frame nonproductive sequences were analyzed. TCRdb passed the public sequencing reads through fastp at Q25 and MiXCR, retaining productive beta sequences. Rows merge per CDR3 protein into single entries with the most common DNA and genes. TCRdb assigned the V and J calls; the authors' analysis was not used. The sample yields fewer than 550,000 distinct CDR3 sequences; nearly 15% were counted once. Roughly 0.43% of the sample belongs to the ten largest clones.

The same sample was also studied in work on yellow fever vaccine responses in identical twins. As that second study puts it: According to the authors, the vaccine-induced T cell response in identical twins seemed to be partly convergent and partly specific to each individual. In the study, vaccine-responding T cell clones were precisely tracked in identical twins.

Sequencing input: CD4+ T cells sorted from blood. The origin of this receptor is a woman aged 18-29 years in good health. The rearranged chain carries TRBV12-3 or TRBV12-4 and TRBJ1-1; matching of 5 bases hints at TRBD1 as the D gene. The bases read TGTGCCAGCATCCTTAGGGAGGGACCCACTGAAGCTTTCTTT. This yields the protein CASILREGPTEAFF.